This T cell receptor (beta chain) was sequenced in a study of blood T cell repertoires in COVID-19. The wider study: From T cells, B-cell-depleted T cells, or PBMCs came the material, which was cDNA or gDNA.

V lost 3 bases to trimming and J lost 5 bases, with 11 bases between them. Germline V CDR1 and CDR2: LNHDA, SQIVND (reference sequence). The CDR3 has 13 residues. This clone occurred once. Original analysis: Amplification with reference gene primers provided the estimates of nucleated cell counts. Method: immunoSEQ multiplex PCR; TCRdb's copy keeps in-frame clones and lacks some. The V and J calls and clone size are taken from that table; D and trimming were inferred from the DNA. The repertoire has some 75,000 clones, around 76% of them found once; the top ten carry around 19%. The sequenced material came from peripheral blood. This clonotype originated in a woman older than 75 with active or convalescent COVID-19. The genes are TRBV19 and TRBJ2-7; perhaps TRBD1 as D (5 bases). The CDR3 sequence is CASSIRRGNEQYF. CDR3 in DNA: TGTGCCAGTAGTATCCGAAGGGGTAACGAGCAGTACTTC.